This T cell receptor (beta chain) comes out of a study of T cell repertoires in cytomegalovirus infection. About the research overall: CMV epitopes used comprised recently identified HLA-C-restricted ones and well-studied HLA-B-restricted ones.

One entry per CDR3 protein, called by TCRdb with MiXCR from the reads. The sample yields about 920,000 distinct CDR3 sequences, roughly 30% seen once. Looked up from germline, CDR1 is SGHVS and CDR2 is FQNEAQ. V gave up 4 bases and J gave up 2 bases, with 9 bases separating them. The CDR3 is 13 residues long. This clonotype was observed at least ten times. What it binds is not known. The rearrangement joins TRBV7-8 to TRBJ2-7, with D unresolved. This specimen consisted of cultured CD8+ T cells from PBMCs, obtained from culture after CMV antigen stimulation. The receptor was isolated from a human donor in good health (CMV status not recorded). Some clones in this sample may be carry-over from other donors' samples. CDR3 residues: CASSSELTYEQYF. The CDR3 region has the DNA TGTGCCAGCAGCTCTGAGTTAACCTACGAGCAGTACTTC.